Listed below are T cell receptor beta chains from one sample, sequenced in a study of T cell clones after liver transplantation. The assay was immunoSEQ multiplex PCR, and TCRdb's table has in-frame clones only and misses some. The table lists fewer than 80,000 clones, less than 90% of them singletons. The source was CD4+ T cells from blood, collected 48 months after liver transplant. All receptors derive from a human patient who received a liver transplant. Part of the T cells may come from the graft donor. Both conserved end residues are part of each CDR3. Each record gives: D gene, V gene, J gene, clone size, CDR3 protein, CDR3 DNA. A D gene is named only where the DNA matches it firmly. Clone size, where shown, is once, few, many, or a class for clones that have expanded.

D: .; V: TRBV4-3; J: TRBJ1-1; size: .; CDR3: CASSQDSLNTEAFF; DNA: TGCGCCAGCAGCCAAGACAGTTTGAACACTGAAGCTTTCTTT
D: TRBD2; V: TRBV2; J: TRBJ2-7; size: .; CDR3: CATDPGLAGEQYF; DNA: TGTGCCACTGACCCGGGACTAGCAGGGGAGCAGTACTTC
D: .; V: TRBV5-1; J: TRBJ2-1; size: once; CDR3: CASKVAGENEQFF; DNA: TGCGCCAGCAAGGTCGCAGGGGAGAATGAGCAGTTCTTC
D: .; V: TRBV6-5; J: TRBJ1-5; size: .; CDR3: CASSYELNQPQHF; DNA: TGTGCCAGCAGTTACGAGCTCAATCAGCCCCAGCATTTT
D: .; V: TRBV11-2; J: TRBJ2-2; size: .; CDR3: CASILGRVGAGELFF; DNA: TGTGCCAGCATCCTGGGCAGGGTGGGGGCCGGGGAGCTGTTTTTT
D: .; V: TRBV4-2; J: TRBJ1-1; size: .; CDR3: CASSQDWAGPNTEAFF; DNA: TGTGCCAGCAGCCAAGATTGGGCAGGGCCGAACACTGAAGCTTTCTTT
D: .; V: TRBV13; J: TRBJ1-3; size: .; CDR3: CASSGGSGNTIYF; DNA: TGTGCCAGCAGCGGCGGGTCTGGAAACACCATATATTTT
D: .; V: TRBV7-2; J: TRBJ2-1; size: medium-sized; CDR3: CASSLARVEQFF; DNA: TGTGCCAGCAGCTTAGCGAGGGTTGAGCAGTTCTTC
D: .; V: TRBV11-2; J: TRBJ1-1; size: .; CDR3: CASRSGAWGNTEAFF; DNA: TGTGCCAGCAGATCCGGGGCATGGGGCAACACTGAAGCTTTCTTT
D: TRBD2; V: TRBV7-3; J: TRBJ2-3; size: .; CDR3: CASSLGTSADTQYF; DNA: TGTGCCAGCAGCTTGGGGACTAGCGCAGATACGCAGTATTTT
D: .; V: TRBV7-8; J: TRBJ2-7; size: .; CDR3: CASSAMGGAGNYEQYF; DNA: TGTGCCAGCAGCGCGATGGGGGGGGCGGGGAACTACGAGCAGTACTTC
D: .; V: TRBV27; J: TRBJ1-2; size: .; CDR3: CASSWDKNYGYTF; DNA: TGTGCCAGCAGTTGGGACAAAAACTATGGCTACACCTTC
D: TRBD2; V: TRBV11-2; J: TRBJ2-7; size: .; CDR3: CASSLDGAGRDEQYF; DNA: TGTGCCAGCAGCTTAGATGGGGCAGGGAGGGACGAGCAGTACTTC
D: .; V: TRBV7-2; J: TRBJ2-3; size: .; CDR3: CASSPDSRRDTQYF; DNA: TGTGCCAGCAGCCCAGACTCCCGCCGGGATACGCAGTATTTT
D: .; V: TRBV6-5; J: TRBJ2-3; size: .; CDR3: CASSYVGGLDTQYF; DNA: TGTGCCAGCAGTTATGTCGGGGGTCTAGATACGCAGTATTTT
D: TRBD1; V: TRBV7-6; J: TRBJ2-2; size: .; CDR3: CASSLGQSNTGELFF; DNA: TGTGCCAGCAGCTTGGGACAGTCAAACACCGGGGAGCTGTTTTTT
D: .; V: TRBV6-5; J: TRBJ2-2; size: .; CDR3: CASSYGGRGGELFF; DNA: TGTGCCAGCAGTTACGGGGGGCGAGGCGGGGAGCTGTTTTTT
D: TRBD1; V: TRBV5-1; J: TRBJ1-2; size: .; CDR3: CASSIGTGVTRGYTF; DNA: TGCGCCAGCAGCATTGGGACAGGTGTTACCAGGGGCTACACCTTC
D: TRBD1; V: TRBV28; J: TRBJ1-5; size: .; CDR3: CASSLGTGYQPQHF; DNA: TGTGCCAGCAGTTTAGGGACAGGTTATCAGCCCCAGCATTTT
D: .; V: TRBV4-3; J: TRBJ1-4; size: .; CDR3: CASSQSLRTRAYEKLFF; DNA: TGCGCCAGCAGCCAAAGCCTCCGGACAAGAGCATATGAAAAACTGTTTTTT
D: .; V: TRBV6-5; J: TRBJ2-6; size: few; CDR3: CASTSPGANVLTF; DNA: TGTGCCAGCACGTCCCCCGGGGCCAACGTCCTGACTTTC
D: TRBD2; V: TRBV19; J: TRBJ2-1; size: .; CDR3: CASSRRSGRDEQFF; DNA: TGTGCCAGTAGCCGCCGTAGCGGGAGGGATGAGCAGTTCTTC
D: TRBD1; V: TRBV10-3; J: TRBJ2-2; size: few; CDR3: CAIRAGQGTNTGELFF; DNA: TGTGCCATCAGGGCCGGACAGGGGACAAACACCGGGGAGCTGTTTTTT
D: .; V: TRBV2; J: TRBJ2-5; size: .; CDR3: CASSGEQPPQETQYF; DNA: TGTGCCAGCAGCGGGGAGCAGCCCCCGCAAGAGACCCAGTACTTC
D: TRBD1; V: TRBV5-1; J: TRBJ2-3; size: .; CDR3: CASSTTGEMIADTQYF; DNA: TGCGCCAGCAGCACGACAGGGGAGATGATCGCAGATACGCAGTATTTT
D: .; V: TRBV7-2; J: TRBJ2-7; size: .; CDR3: CASSFFVRRSYEQYF; DNA: TGTGCCAGCAGCTTTTTCGTCCGCAGATCCTACGAGCAGTACTTC
D: .; V: TRBV7-9; J: TRBJ1-6; size: .; CDR3: CASSSGSGINSPLHF; DNA: TGTGCCAGCAGCTCCGGCTCGGGTATAAATTCACCCCTCCACTTT
D: .; V: TRBV13; J: TRBJ1-4; size: .; CDR3: CASSRSGAGTNEKLFF; DNA: TGTGCCAGTTCCCGGTCGGGGGCAGGAACTAATGAAAAACTGTTTTTT
D: TRBD1; V: TRBV7-3; J: TRBJ2-3; size: .; CDR3: CASKGASNTDTQYF; DNA: TGTGCCAGCAAGGGGGCGAGCAACACAGATACGCAGTATTTT
D: TRBD1; V: TRBV7-2; J: TRBJ2-7; size: few; CDR3: CASSLRQGARYEQYF; DNA: TGTGCCAGCAGCCTACGACAGGGGGCGCGGTACGAGCAGTACTTC
D: TRBD1; V: TRBV19; J: TRBJ2-3; size: .; CDR3: CASSPSRTGGTDTQYF; DNA: TGTGCCAGTAGTCCCTCCCGGACAGGGGGTACAGATACGCAGTATTTT
D: TRBD1; V: TRBV4-2; J: TRBJ1-2; size: .; CDR3: CASSSQGQGYGYTF; DNA: TGTGCCAGCAGCTCCCAGGGACAGGGGTATGGCTACACCTTC
D: .; V: TRBV2; J: TRBJ1-2; size: .; CDR3: CASSGSLDEGYGYTF; DNA: TGTGCCAGCAGCGGATCATTGGACGAGGGCTATGGCTACACCTTC